This TCR beta chain is drawn from a study of blood T cell repertoires in COVID-19. Across the whole study: Some COVID-19 samples were acute and others convalescent; all came from the United States, Italy and Spain. The analysed material was cDNA or gDNA that came from T cells, B-cell-depleted T cells, or PBMCs.

The germline gives CDR1 SGHAT, CDR2 FQNNGV. Trimming removed 2 bases from V and 4 bases from J; junction bases left unmatched: 6. CDR3 length: 16 amino acids. Methods used by the authors: Quantification of nucleated cells was approximated via reference gene primer amplification. TCRdb's table, derived via immunoSEQ multiplex PCR, lists solely in-frame clones and lacks some. Clone size and V and J calls were adopted from that table, with D and trimming inferred from the DNA. The sample records over 80,000 clones, 87% being singletons. Sample: peripheral blood. The clonotype comes from a human donor in a cohort sampled during active COVID-19. The rearrangement links TRBV11-2 to TRBJ2-3, with 10 bases fitting TRBD2. The DNA of the CDR3 is TGTGCCAGCAGCTTACGCAGCGGGAGGGCCTCAGATACGCAGTATTTT. It is translated as CASSLRSGRASDTQYF.